Below are 2 T cell receptor beta chains sequenced from a single sample in a study of T cell responses to AZD1222 COVID-19 vaccine. Data came from immunoSEQ multiplex PCR; TCRdb stores just in-frame clones and leaves some out. The table shows 95,000 to 150,000 clones, with around 92% occurring only once. The sequences come from peripheral blood, collected on day 0 of AZD1222 vaccination. The receptors shown here come from an adult in good health.

J is TRBJ2-5 and V is TRBV9, with D perhaps TRBD1 or TRBD2 (5 bases each). V lost 0 bases and J 5 bases, leaving 20 bases between the germline ends. The CDR3 length is 17 residues. CDR1 SGDLS and CDR2 YYNGEE come from the germline V gene. CDR3 loop: CASSVGGLGVARETQYF. The CDR3 coding sequence is TGTGCCAGCAGCGTAGGTGGGTTGGGGGTCGCTCGCGAGACCCAGTACTTC.

V is TRBV5-6 and J is TRBJ1-2; D unresolved. V lost 3 bases to trimming and J lost 7 bases, with 22 bases between them. The length of the CDR3 is 16 residues. Germline CDR1 and CDR2: SGHDT and YYEEEE. This chain's CDR3 is CASSSWVSAPVSGYTF. The CDR3 DNA follows: TGTGCCAGCAGCTCGTGGGTTTCTGCACCCGTGAGTGGCTACACCTTC.